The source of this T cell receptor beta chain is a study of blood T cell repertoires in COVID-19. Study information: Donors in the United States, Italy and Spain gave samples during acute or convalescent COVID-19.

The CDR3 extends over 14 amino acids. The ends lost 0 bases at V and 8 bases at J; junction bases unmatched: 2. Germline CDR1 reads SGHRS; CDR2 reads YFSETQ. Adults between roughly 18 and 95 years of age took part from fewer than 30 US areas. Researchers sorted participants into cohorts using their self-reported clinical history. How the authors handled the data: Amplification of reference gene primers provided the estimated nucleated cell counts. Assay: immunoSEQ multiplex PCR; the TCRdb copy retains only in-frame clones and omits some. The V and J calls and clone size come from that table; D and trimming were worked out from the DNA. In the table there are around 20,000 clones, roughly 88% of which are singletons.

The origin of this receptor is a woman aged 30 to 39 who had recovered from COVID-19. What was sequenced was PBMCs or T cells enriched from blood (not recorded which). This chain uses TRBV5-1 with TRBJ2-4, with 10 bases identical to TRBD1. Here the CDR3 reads CASSLAGTGDIQYF. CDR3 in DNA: TGCGCCAGCAGCTTGGCCGGGACAGGGGACATTCAGTACTTC.